Detailed here is one T cell receptor (beta chain). These data are taken from a study of blood T cell repertoires in COVID-19. The V gene lost 5 bases and the J gene lost 7 bases, with 6 bases spanning the gap. The CDR3 length is 11 residues. CDR1 and CDR2 from the germline V gene are MNHEY and SVGAGI. TCRdb's table, derived via immunoSEQ multiplex PCR, lists solely in-frame clones and lacks some. Of about 55,000 clones detected, approximately 90% appear once; the ten largest clones hold about 3.6%. The sample was peripheral blood. V is TRBV6-5 and J is TRBJ2-1; no clear D. This sequence was found in a man between 40 and 49 years old with COVID-19, enrolled during active disease. CDR3 sequence reads: CASSILNEQFF. The CDR3 DNA sequence: TGTGCCAGCAGTATTTTAAATGAGCAGTTCTTC.